This T cell receptor (beta chain) derives from a study of cytomegalovirus exposure and HLA in healthy donors. At the level of the study: Clustering assigned approximately 78% of the roughly 430 genotyped donors to the Caucasian-associated ancestry cluster. Study results and limitations: Most subjects' HLA-A and HLA-B alleles were reportedly predicted from TCR beta sequences. V- and J-gene trimming in TCR beta was tied to a missense DCLRE1C variant by an analysis performed later. Per published reports, the classifier diagnosed cytomegalovirus status with high specificity and sensitivity.

Of note for this clone: Its antigen remains unidentified.

V dropped 5 bases and J dropped 3; count of bases not matched to a gene: 5. Germline CDR1 is GTSNPN and CDR2 is SVGIG (reference sequence). CDR3 length: 15 residues. PCR involved 60 Vbeta and 13 Jbeta primers. TCRdb's table, derived via immunoSEQ multiplex PCR, lists solely in-frame clones and lacks some. The sample has some 120,000 clones; more than 60% are singletons. V usage is TRBV30 and J usage is TRBJ2-3; 13 bases fit TRBD2. The sample was PBMCs. This TCR came from a woman in her 40s in good health and CMV-seropositive. The CDR3 DNA is TGTGCCTGGGGACTAGCGGGAGTGAGAACAGATACGCAGTATTTT. It codes for CAWGLAGVRTDTQYF. Based on the CDR3 plus reference TRBV30 and TRBJ2-3, the full variable domain is SQTIHQWPATLVQPVGSPLSLECTVEGTSNPNLYWYRQAAGRGLQLLFYSVGIGQISSEVPQNLSASRPQDRQFILSSKKLLLSDSGFYLCAWGLAGVRTDTQYFGPGTRLTVL.